This T cell receptor beta chain stems from a study of blood T cell repertoires in COVID-19. In the study overall: Specimens from acute and convalescent COVID-19 originated in the United States, Italy and Spain. T cells, B-cell-depleted T cells, or PBMCs provided the cDNA or gDNA that served as material.

Original methodology: Reference gene primer amplification gave nucleated cell count estimates. Data came from immunoSEQ multiplex PCR; TCRdb stores just in-frame clones and leaves some out. Clone size and the V and J calls come from that table; the DNA yielded D and trimming. The repertoire holds tens of thousands of clones, with roughly 84% as singletons. CDR3 length: 15 amino acids. Per germline, CDR1 SGHRS and CDR2 YFSETQ. With 4 bases clipped from V and 2 bases from J, the junction kept 8 bases outside the gene matches. The source material was peripheral blood. This receptor was obtained from a woman of 80 years or more with acute or convalescent COVID-19. The genes are TRBV5-1 and TRBJ2-7; TRBD1 aligns across 8 bases. The CDR3 DNA sequence: TGCGCCAGCAGCCTGACAGGGGAATACACCTACGAGCAGTACTTC. Its translation: CASSLTGEYTYEQYF.